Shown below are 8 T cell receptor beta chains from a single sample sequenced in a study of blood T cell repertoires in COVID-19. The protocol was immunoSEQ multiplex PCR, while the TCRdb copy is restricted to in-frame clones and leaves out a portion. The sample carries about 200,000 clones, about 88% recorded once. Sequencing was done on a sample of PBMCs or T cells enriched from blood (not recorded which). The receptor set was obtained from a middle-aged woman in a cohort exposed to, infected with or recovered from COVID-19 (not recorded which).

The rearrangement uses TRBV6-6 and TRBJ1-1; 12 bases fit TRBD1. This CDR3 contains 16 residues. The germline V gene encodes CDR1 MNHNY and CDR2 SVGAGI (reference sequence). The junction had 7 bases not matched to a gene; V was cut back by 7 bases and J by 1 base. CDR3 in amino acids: CASKRDRGQENTEAFF. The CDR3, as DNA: TGTGCCAGCAAAAGGGACAGGGGGCAAGAGAACACTGAAGCTTTCTTT.

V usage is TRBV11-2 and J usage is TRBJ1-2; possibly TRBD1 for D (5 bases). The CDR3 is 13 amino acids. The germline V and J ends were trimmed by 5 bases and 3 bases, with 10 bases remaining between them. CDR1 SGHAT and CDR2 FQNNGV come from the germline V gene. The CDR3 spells CASSPIGDYGYTF. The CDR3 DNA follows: TGTGCCAGCAGCCCTATAGGGGACTATGGCTACACCTTC.

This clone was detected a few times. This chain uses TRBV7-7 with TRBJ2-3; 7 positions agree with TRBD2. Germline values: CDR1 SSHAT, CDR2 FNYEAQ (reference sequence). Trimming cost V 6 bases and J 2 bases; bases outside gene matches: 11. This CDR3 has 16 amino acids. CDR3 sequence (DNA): TGTGCCAGCAGGGCTGGAGCGGGATCAGTCACAGATACGCAGTATTTT. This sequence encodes CASRAGAGSVTDTQYF.

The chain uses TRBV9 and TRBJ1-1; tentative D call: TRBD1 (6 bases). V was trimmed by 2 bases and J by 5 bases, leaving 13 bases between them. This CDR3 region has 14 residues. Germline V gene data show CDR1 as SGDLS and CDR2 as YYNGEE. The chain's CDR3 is CASSVAPTGTEAFF. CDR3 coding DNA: TGTGCCAGCAGCGTGGCACCTACAGGGACTGAAGCTTTCTTT.

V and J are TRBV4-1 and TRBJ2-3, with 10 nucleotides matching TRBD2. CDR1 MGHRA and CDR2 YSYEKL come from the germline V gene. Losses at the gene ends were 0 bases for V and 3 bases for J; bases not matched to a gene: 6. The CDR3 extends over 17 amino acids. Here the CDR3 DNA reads TGCGCCAGCAGCCAAGAGAGCTCTAGCGGGAGAACAGATACGCAGTATTTT. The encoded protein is CASSQESSSGRTDTQYF.

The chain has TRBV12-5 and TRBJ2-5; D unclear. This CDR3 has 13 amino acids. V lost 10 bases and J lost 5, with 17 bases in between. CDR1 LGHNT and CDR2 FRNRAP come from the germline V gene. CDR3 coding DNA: TGTGCTACCAAGTCCGCAGTCCAGGAGACCCAGTACTTC. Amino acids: CATKSAVQETQYF.

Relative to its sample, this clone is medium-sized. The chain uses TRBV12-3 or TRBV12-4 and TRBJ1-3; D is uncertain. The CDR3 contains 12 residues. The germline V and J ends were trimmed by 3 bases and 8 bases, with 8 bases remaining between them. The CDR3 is CASSFLAHTIYF. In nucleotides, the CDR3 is TGTGCCAGCAGTTTTCTGGCCCACACCATATATTTT.

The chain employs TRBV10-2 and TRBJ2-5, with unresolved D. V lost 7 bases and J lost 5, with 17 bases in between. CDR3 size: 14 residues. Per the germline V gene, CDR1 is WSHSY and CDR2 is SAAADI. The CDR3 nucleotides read TGCGCCAGCAACCTAGTCAGCGCCGCTGAGACCCAGTACTTC. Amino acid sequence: CASNLVSAAETQYF.